Listed below are T cell receptor beta chains from one sample, sequenced in a study of cytomegalovirus exposure and HLA in healthy donors. TCRdb keeps only in-frame clones here, not all; method: immunoSEQ multiplex PCR. Among 150,000 or so clones listed, 75% were seen once. The specimen sequenced was PBMCs. The receptors stem from a man aged 35 to 55 in good health and CMV-seronegative. CDR3s include the opening cysteine and the closing phenylalanine or tryptophan. A D gene is named only where the DNA matches it firmly. Clone size is not always given. Where it is, it says once, few, many or a class for expanded clones.

J,V,size,D,CDR3,DNA
TRBJ1-4,TRBV5-1,few,-,CASSLEGPNEKLFF,TGCGCCAGCAGCCTCGAGGGTCCTAATGAAAAACTGTTTTTT
TRBJ1-2,TRBV9,-,TRBD1,CASREGQGSNYGYTF,TGTGCCAGCAGGGAAGGACAGGGCTCTAACTATGGCTACACCTTC
TRBJ1-5,TRBV6-5,-,-,CASSPQGQPQHF,TGTGCCAGCAGTCCCCAGGGTCAGCCCCAGCATTTT
TRBJ2-6,TRBV7-8,-,-,CASSLGRRGSGANVLTF,TGTGCCAGCAGCTTAGGGCGTCGAGGATCAGGGGCCAACGTCCTGACTTTC
TRBJ1-5,TRBV2,few,TRBD1,CASGGTGASGSNQPQHF,TGTGCCAGCGGGGGGACAGGGGCCTCGGGGAGCAATCAGCCCCAGCATTTT
TRBJ1-2,TRBV28,-,TRBD1,CASSSPGQSRNYGYTF,TGTGCCAGCAGTTCACCGGGACAGAGCCGAAACTATGGCTACACCTTC
TRBJ1-6,TRBV2,-,TRBD1,CASSRTGSQWSDNSPLHF,TGTGCCAGCAGTAGGACAGGTTCGCAATGGTCGGATAATTCACCCCTCCACTTT
TRBJ2-2,TRBV28,once,TRBD1,CASSFLQGSYTGELFF,TGTGCCAGCAGTTTTTTACAGGGGAGTTACACCGGGGAGCTGTTTTTT
TRBJ2-7,TRBV6-4,-,TRBD2,CASSPGGRDYEQYF,TGTGCCAGCAGCCCCGGGGGGAGGGACTACGAGCAGTACTTC
TRBJ2-7,TRBV11-2,once,TRBD1,CASSLGQGSSYEQYF,TGTGCCAGCAGCTTAGGACAGGGGAGCTCCTACGAGCAGTACTTC
TRBJ2-5,TRBV10-1,-,TRBD2,CASSDRASGLETQYF,TGCGCCAGCAGTGATAGGGCTAGCGGGTTGGAGACCCAGTACTTC
TRBJ2-1,TRBV25-1,-,-,CASSEYRREIFYNEQFF,TGTGCCAGCAGTGAATATAGGAGGGAGATATTCTACAATGAGCAGTTCTTC
TRBJ1-2,TRBV6-5,-,-,CASRLAETNYGYTF,TGTGCCAGCAGGTTAGCTGAAACTAACTATGGCTACACCTTC
TRBJ2-2,TRBV5-1,-,TRBD1,CASSSDRGRYTGELFF,TGCGCCAGCAGCTCGGACAGGGGGCGCTACACCGGGGAGCTGTTTTTT
TRBJ1-1,TRBV6-1,few,TRBD1,CASSDDRGRTEAFF,TGTGCCAGCAGCGATGACAGGGGGAGGACTGAAGCTTTCTTT
TRBJ2-1,TRBV5-1,-,TRBD2,CASSLESSGVIRSSYNEQFF,TGCGCCAGCAGCTTGGAATCTAGCGGGGTAATACGGAGCTCCTACAATGAGCAGTTCTTC
TRBJ1-1,TRBV2,-,-,CASSEDTEAFF,TGTGCCAGCAGTGAAGACACCGAAGCTTTCTTT
TRBJ2-2,TRBV9,-,TRBD1,CASSIQGAAGGELFF,TGTGCCAGCAGCATACAGGGGGCGGCGGGCGGGGAGCTGTTTTTT
TRBJ1-2,TRBV7-3,-,TRBD1,CASSLGTGINYGYTF,TGTGCCAGCAGCTTGGGGACAGGAATAAACTATGGCTACACCTTC
TRBJ1-5,TRBV2,-,TRBD1,CASSDRRTGMGQPQHF,TGTGCCAGCAGTGACCGTCGGACAGGGATGGGTCAGCCCCAGCATTTT
TRBJ2-7,TRBV18,-,-,CASSYDRMVSYEQYF,TGTGCCAGCTCATACGACAGGATGGTGTCCTACGAGCAGTACTTC